This T cell receptor beta chain was sequenced in a study of blood T cell repertoires in COVID-19 (dated by TCRdb to the early 2020s). In the study overall: Samples from collaborators originated in the United States, Italy and Spain and spanned both the acute and convalescent phases of COVID-19. The material from the prospective study consisted of cDNA or gDNA derived from T cells, B-cell-depleted T cells, or PBMCs. The dataset comprised deeply sampled blood TCRbeta repertoires from subjects exposed to, actively infected with, or recovered from COVID-19. The repertoires were released in a freely available public database meant as a resource for research on the immune response to SARS-CoV-2. The samples were drawn from the first 160 participants of the ongoing ImmuneRACE study and from 950 to 1,500 subjects provided by 6 global collaborators. A de-identified subject ID, COVID-19 status, age in years and sex were almost always included in the sample metadata. Where available, HLA class I and class II types were obtained from metadata supplied by the sample provider rather than from assay-based typing.

Overall results and qualifications from the work: The amount of clinical and demographic metadata varied by source and participant and was provided uncurated.

The immunoSEQ Assay, a bias-controlled multiplex PCR, was used to amplify TCRbeta CDR3 regions from genomic DNA. From the authors' description of their analysis: The number of nucleated cells in each sample was estimated from the amplification of reference gene primers within the assay. To quantify the absolute abundance of each unique TCRbeta CDR3 rearrangement, sequence reads were collapsed and filtered. For each sample, productive Simpson clonality was calculated by taking the square root of Simpson's diversity index across productive rearrangements. TCRdb stores this immuneACCESS table with in-frame sequences only. Part of the clones is absent; in the studies checked, under half of the shortfall reflects unresolved V genes, and no reason is known for the rest. V and J calls and clone size follow that table, whereas D and trimming were derived from the DNA. The table for this sample lists some 270,000 clones; about nine tenths of them were counted only once. Of the sample, about 1.7% is held by the ten largest clones.

With regard to this clone: No antigen is known for it. It has no much larger one-base neighbor in the sample; base qualities were not kept.

Participants in the prospective study were aged about 18 to 100 years, lived in 20 to 30 United States geographic areas, and enrolled through a virtual design. In the prospective study, participants were assigned to cohorts based on the clinical history participants reported in a screening survey and a study questionnaire. ImmuneRACE Cohort 3 recovered participants were defined by two consecutive negative NP/OP PCR tests, healthcare professional clearance, or symptom resolution. Mobile phlebotomists in the prospective study collected whole blood, serum and a nasopharyngeal or oropharyngeal swab from every participant. Prospective study participants could optionally give additional blood draws and questionnaires over a roughly two-month period. Prospective study blood samples were shipped either frozen or at room temperature before DNA extraction. Sequences SGDLS (CDR1) and YYNGEE (CDR2) are obtained from the germline V gene. The CDR3 spans 14 residues, from the cysteine through the phenylalanine. Only the CDR3 DNA stays, 42 bases, in frame from base 1. Germline trimming amounts to 4 bases on V and 3 bases on J, with 6 as the count of junction bases outside the gene matches.

This sequence originates from a woman aged 35 to 49 who had recovered from COVID-19. The chain employs TRBV9 and TRBJ2-7, with 8 bases matching TRBD2. Input material: PBMCs or T cells enriched from blood (not recorded which). The encoded CDR3 is CASSPGLAGYEQYF. The DNA sequence is as follows: TGTGCCAGCAGCCCAGGACTAGCCGGCTACGAGCAGTACTTC.